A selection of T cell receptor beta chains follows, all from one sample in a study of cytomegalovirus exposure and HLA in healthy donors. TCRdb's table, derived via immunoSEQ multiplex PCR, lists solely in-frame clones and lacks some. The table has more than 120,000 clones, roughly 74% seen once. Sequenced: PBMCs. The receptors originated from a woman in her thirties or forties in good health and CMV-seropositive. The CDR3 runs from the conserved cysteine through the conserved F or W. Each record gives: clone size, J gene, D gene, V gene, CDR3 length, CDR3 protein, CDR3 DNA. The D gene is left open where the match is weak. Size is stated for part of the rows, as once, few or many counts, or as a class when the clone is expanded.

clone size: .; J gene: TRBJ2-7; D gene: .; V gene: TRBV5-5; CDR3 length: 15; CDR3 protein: CASSPSPSPIYEQYF; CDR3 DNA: TGTGCCAGCAGCCCGAGTCCGTCTCCTATCTACGAGCAGTACTTC
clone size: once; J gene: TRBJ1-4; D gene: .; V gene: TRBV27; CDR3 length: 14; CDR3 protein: CASSSQGADEKLFF; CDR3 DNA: TGTGCCAGCAGTTCCCAGGGTGCCGACGAAAAACTGTTTTTT
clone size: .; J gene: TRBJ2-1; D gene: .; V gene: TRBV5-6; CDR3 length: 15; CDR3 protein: CASSRGLRSDNEQFF; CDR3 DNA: TGTGCCAGCAGCAGGGGACTGCGCAGTGACAATGAGCAGTTCTTC
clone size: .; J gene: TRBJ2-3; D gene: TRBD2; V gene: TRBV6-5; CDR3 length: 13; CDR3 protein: CASSYGRADTQYF; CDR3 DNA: TGTGCCAGCAGTTATGGGAGGGCAGATACGCAGTATTTT
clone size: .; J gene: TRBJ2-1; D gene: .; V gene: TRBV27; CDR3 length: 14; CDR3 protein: CASSFRESADEQFF; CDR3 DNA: TGTGCCAGCAGTTTCCGGGAGAGTGCTGATGAGCAGTTCTTC
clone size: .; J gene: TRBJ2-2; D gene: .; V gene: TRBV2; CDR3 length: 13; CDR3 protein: CASSRLGTGELFF; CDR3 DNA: TGTGCCAGCAGTCGACTAGGCACCGGGGAGCTGTTTTTT
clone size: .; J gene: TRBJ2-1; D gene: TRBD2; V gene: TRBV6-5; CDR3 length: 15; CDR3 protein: CASSYIAGAGNEQFF; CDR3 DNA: TGTGCCAGCAGTTACATTGCGGGAGCAGGTAATGAGCAGTTCTTC
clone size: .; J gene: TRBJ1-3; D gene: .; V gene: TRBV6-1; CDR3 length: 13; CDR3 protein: CASSVAEVNTIYF; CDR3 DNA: TGTGCCAGCAGTGTGGCAGAGGTAAACACCATATATTTT
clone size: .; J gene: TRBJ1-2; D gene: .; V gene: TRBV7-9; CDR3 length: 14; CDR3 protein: CASSLGGANYGYTF; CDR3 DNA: TGTGCCAGCAGCTTAGGGGGGGCTAACTATGGCTACACCTTC
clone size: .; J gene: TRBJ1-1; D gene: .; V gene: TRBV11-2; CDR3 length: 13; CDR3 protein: CASSARVYTEAFF; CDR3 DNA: TGTGCCAGCAGCGCCAGGGTGTACACTGAAGCTTTCTTT